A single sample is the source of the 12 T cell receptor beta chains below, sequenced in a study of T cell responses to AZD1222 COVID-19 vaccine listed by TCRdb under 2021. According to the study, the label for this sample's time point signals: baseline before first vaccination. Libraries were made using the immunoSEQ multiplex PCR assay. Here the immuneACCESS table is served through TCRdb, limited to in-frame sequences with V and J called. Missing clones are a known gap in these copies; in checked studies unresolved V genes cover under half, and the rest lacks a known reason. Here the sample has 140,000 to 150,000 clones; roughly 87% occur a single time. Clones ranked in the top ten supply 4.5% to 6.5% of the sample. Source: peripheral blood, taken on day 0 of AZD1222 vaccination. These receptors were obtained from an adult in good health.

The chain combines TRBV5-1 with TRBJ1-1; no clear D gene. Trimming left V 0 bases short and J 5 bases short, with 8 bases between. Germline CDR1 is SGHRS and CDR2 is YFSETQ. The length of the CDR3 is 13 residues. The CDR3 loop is CASSLAARTEAFF. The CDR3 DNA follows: TGCGCCAGCAGCTTGGCAGCCAGAACTGAAGCTTTCTTT.

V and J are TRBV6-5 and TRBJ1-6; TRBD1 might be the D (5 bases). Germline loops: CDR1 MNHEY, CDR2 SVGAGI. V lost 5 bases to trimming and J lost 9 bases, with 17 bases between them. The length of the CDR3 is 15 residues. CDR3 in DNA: TGTGCCAGCAGTCCTGATCAAGGGGTTGGTTCACCCCTCCACTTT. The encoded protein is CASSPDQGVGSPLHF.

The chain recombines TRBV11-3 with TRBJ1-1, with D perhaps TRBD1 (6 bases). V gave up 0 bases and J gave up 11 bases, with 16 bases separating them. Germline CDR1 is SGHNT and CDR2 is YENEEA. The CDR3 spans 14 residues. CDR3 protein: CASSLDGTSSWAFF. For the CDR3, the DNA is TGTGCCAGCAGCTTAGACGGGACATCGAGTTGGGCTTTCTTT.

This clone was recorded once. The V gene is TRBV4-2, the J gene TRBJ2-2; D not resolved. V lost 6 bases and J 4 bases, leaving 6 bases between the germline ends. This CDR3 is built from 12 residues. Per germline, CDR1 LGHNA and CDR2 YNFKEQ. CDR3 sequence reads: CASRLSTGELFF. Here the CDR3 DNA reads TGTGCCAGCAGACTGTCCACCGGGGAGCTGTTTTTT.

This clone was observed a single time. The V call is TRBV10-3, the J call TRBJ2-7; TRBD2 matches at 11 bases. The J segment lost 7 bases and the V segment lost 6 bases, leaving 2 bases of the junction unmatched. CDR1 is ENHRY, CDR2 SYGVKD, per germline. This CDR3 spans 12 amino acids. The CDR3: CAIRGLAGEQYF. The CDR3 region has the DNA TGTGCCATCAGAGGACTAGCGGGTGAGCAGTACTTC.

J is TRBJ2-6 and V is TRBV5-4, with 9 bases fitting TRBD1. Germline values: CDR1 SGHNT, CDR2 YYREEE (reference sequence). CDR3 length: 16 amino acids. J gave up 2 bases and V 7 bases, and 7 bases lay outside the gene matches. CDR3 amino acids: CASRQGGTAGANVLTF. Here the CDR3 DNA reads TGTGCCAGCCGACAGGGGGGCACAGCTGGGGCCAACGTCCTGACTTTC.

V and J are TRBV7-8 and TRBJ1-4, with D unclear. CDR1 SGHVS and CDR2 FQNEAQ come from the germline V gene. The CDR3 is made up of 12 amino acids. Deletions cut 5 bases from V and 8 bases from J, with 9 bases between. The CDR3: CASSLSREKLFF. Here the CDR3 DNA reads TGTGCCAGCAGCCTAAGCAGGGAAAAACTGTTTTTT.

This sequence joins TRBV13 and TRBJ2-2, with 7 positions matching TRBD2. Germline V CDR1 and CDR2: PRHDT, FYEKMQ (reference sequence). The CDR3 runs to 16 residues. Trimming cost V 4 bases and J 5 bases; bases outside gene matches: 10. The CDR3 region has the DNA TGTGCCAGCAGCTCACACCCGGGGGGAGGTACCGGGGAGCTGTTTTTT. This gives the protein CASSSHPGGGTGELFF.

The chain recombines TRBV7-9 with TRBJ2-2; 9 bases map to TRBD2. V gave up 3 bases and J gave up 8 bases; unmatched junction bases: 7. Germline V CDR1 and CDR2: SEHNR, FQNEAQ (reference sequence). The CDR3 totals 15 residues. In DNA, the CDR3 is TGTGCCAGCAGCTTCTTAGCGGGAGTCGGGGGGGAGCTGTTTTTT. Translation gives CASSFLAGVGGELFF. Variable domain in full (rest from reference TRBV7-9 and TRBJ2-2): DTGVSQNPRHKITKRGQNVTFRCDPISEHNRLYWYRQTLGQGPEFLTYFQNEAQLEKSRLLSDRFSAERPKGSFSTLEIQRTEQGDSAMYLCASSFLAGVGGELFFGEGSRLTVL.

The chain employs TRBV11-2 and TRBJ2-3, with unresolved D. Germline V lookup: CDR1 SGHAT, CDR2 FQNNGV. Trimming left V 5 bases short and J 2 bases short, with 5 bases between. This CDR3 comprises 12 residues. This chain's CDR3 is CASSTTTDTQYF. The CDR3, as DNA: TGTGCCAGCAGCACTACCACAGATACGCAGTATTTT.

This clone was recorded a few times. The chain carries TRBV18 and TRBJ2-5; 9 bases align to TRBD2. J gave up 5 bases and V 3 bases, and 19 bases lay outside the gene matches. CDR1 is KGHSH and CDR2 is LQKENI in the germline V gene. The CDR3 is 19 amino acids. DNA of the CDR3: TGTGCCAGCTCACCCACGAGACTAGCGGAAACCCCGGAGGTTGAGACCCAGTACTTC. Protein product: CASSPTRLAETPEVETQYF. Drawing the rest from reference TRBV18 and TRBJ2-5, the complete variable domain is NAGVMQNPRHLVRRRGQEARLRCSPMKGHSHVYWYRQLPEEGLKFMVYLQKENIIDESGMPKERFSAEFPKEGPSILRIQQVVRGDSAAYFCASSPTRLAETPEVETQYFGPGTRLLVL.

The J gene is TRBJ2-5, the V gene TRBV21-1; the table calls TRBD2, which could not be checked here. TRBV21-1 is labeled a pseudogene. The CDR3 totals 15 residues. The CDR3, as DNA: TGTGCCAGCGCCATTTTTGTAGCGGGGGAAGAGACCCAGTACTTC. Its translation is CASAIFVAGEETQYF.